Sequencing of this TCR beta chain was carried out in a study of control samples from healthy donors and cancer patients. Profiled with immunoSEQ multiplex PCR; TCRdb holds only in-frame clones, not every one. Among 150,000 to 200,000 clones listed, around 90% were seen once. J gave up 8 bases and V 0 bases, and 9 bases lay outside the gene matches. CDR1 is SGHRS and CDR2 is YFSETQ in the germline V gene. The CDR3 consists of 16 residues. The source of this sequence is a woman between 50 and 59 years old in good health. V gene TRBV5-1 combines with J gene TRBJ2-3; 10 positions agree with TRBD1. Sample: blood. The CDR3 DNA sequence: TGCGCCAGCAGCTTGGAAAGTCGGGACAGGGGAGGTACGCAGTATTTT. Its protein product is CASSLESRDRGGTQYF.